These T cell receptor beta chains were read from a single sample in a study of CD8 T cells in Susac syndrome. TCRdb analysed the immunoSEQ multiplex PCR reads with MiXCR anew, one entry per CDR3 protein. The data contain 110,000 to 150,000 distinct CDR3 sequences, around 95% of them seen just once; the ten biggest clones take up roughly 0.08%. The sample comprised CD4+ T cells from PBMCs. Source of these receptors: a human donor with Susac syndrome. Both conserved end residues are part of each CDR3. A D gene is named only where the DNA matches it firmly. Size values are once, few and many counts, or a class for expanded clones, and some rows have none.

>TRBV18|-|-|TRBJ1-5
TGTGCCAGCTCACCGGGCACCAATCAGCCCCAGCATTTT
CASSPGTNQPQHF
>TRBV4-1|-|-|TRBJ2-7
TGCGCCAGCAGCCAAGAAGGGCAAGTCTCCTACGAGCAGTACTTC
CASSQEGQVSYEQYF
>TRBV3-1|-|-|TRBJ2-5
TGTGCCAGCAGCCCCCATGGGGGCAGATACCAAGAGACCCAGTACTTC
CASSPHGGRYQETQYF
>TRBV6-2/TRBV6-3|-|TRBD1|TRBJ2-7
TGTGCCAGCAGTCTAACAGGGGTTGCCTCCTACGAGCAGTACTTC
CASSLTGVASYEQYF
>TRBV6-5|-|TRBD1|TRBJ2-7
TGTGCCAGCAGTTACTCGAGGGACAGATCTTACGAGCAGTACTTC
CASSYSRDRSYEQYF
>TRBV23-1|-|-|TRBJ1-2
TGCGCAAGAACGGGGTTGGGACGGATCCTTAACTATGGCTACACCTTC
CARTGLGRILNYGYTF
>TRBV6-2/TRBV6-3|-|TRBD1|TRBJ1-1
TGTGCCAGCAGTTACCAGACAGGGGGGCTGAACACTGAAGCTTTCTTT
CASSYQTGGLNTEAFF
>TRBV6-5|-|-|TRBJ2-2
TGTGCCAGCAGACCAGCGACAGGGGAGGGCGGGGAGCTGTTTTTT
CASRPATGEGGELFF
>TRBV19|-|TRBD1|TRBJ1-5
TGTGCCAGTAGTACAAGACAGGGCGGTCAGCCCCAGCATTTT
CASSTRQGGQPQHF
>TRBV5-4|-|-|TRBJ2-5
TGTGCCAGCAGCTTCCGAGGGATAGAGACCCAGTACTTC
CASSFRGIETQYF
>TRBV9|-|-|TRBJ2-1
TGTGCCAGCAGCACCCGAGGGGACCCCGGGTACAATGAGCAGTTCTTC
CASSTRGDPGYNEQFF
>TRBV9|-|TRBD1|TRBJ1-1
TGTGCCAGCAGCGTTGCGGGACAGGGGGTAAACACTGAAGCTTTCTTT
CASSVAGQGVNTEAFF
>TRBV15|-|-|TRBJ2-5
TGTGCCACCAGCAGCCGGACTCGCCTGGAGGCCCAGTACTTC
CATSSRTRLEAQYF
>TRBV20-1|-|-|TRBJ1-1
TGCAGTGCTAGAGACCGGTGGGACACTGAAGCTTTCTTT
CSARDRWDTEAFF
>TRBV20-1|-|-|TRBJ2-3
TGCAGTGCTAGCGGCTCCCGGGGGACAGATACGCAGTATTTT
CSASGSRGTDTQYF
>TRBV11-2|-|TRBD2|TRBJ2-2
TGTGCCAGCAGCCTCCGGGGGGCCGGGGAGCTGTTTTTT
CASSLRGAGELFF
>TRBV15|-|-|TRBJ1-2
TGTGCCACCAGCAGAGATCACAGGGAAAATGGCTACACCTTC
CATSRDHRENGYTF
>TRBV18|-|-|TRBJ1-1
TGTGCCAGCTCACCACCACAGCCCTTGAAGACTGAAGCTTTCTTT
CASSPPQPLKTEAFF
>TRBV20-1|-|-|TRBJ2-2
TGCAGTGCTAAGCGGGCCGGGAACACCGGGGAGCTGTTTTTT
CSAKRAGNTGELFF
>TRBV7-2|-|-|TRBJ2-7
TGTGCCAGCAGCCAACCGAGGGCAGGGGACTACGAGCAGTACTTC
CASSQPRAGDYEQYF
>TRBV11-1|few|TRBD2|TRBJ2-7
TGTCTCGGCGGGAGGGCCGTGTTCGAGCAGTACTTC
CLGGRAVFEQYF
>TRBV20-1|-|TRBD2|TRBJ2-5
TGCAGTGCTAAACTAGCGGGGTACCAAGAGACCCAGTACTTC
CSAKLAGYQETQYF
>TRBV20-1|-|-|TRBJ2-1
TGCAGTGCCAGGGCCGGGGCGAGCTCCTACAATGAGCAGTTCTTC
CSARAGASSYNEQFF
>TRBV3-1|-|-|TRBJ1-4
TGTGCCAGCAGCTCTTGGGGTGAAAAACTGTTTTTT
CASSSWGEKLFF
>TRBV14|-|-|TRBJ1-1
TGTGCCAGTAGCCAGGGGATGAACACTGAAGCTTTCTTT
CASSQGMNTEAFF
>TRBV7-9|-|-|TRBJ2-3
TGTGCCAGCAGCACCACAAGGGGGGATACGCAGTATTTT
CASSTTRGDTQYF
>TRBV7-3|-|-|TRBJ1-6
TGTGCCAGCAGCTTGGGTGTTAATTCACCCCTCCACTTT
CASSLGVNSPLHF
>TRBV29-1|-|-|TRBJ2-3
TGCAGCGTCGCCTCTAGGACAGCCAACACAGATACGCAGTATTTT
CSVASRTANTDTQYF
>TRBV5-1|-|TRBD2|TRBJ2-3
TGCGCCAGCAGCTTGTCGCCCCGCGGAGGGCGACCGCGGGAGCCGAGCACAGATACGCAGTATTTT
CASSLSPRGGRPREPSTDTQYF
>TRBV7-9|-|-|TRBJ1-1
TGTGCCAGCAGCTTAGGGACAGCGAACACTGAAGCTTTCTTT
CASSLGTANTEAFF
>TRBV2|-|TRBD1|TRBJ2-7
TGTGCCAGCAGGGGACAGGGGCTTGGGGAGCAGTACTTC
CASRGQGLGEQYF
>TRBV20-1|-|TRBD1|TRBJ1-1
TGCAGTGCTAGAGTCCCCGACAGGGTCTCAAGGTCTGAAGCTTTCTTT
CSARVPDRVSRSEAFF
>TRBV6-1|-|TRBD1|TRBJ2-6
TGTGCCAGCCGCGGACAGGGTATGAGCTCTGGGGCCAACGTCCTGACTTTC
CASRGQGMSSGANVLTF
>TRBV6-1|-|-|TRBJ2-7
TGTGCCAGCAGTGTATCAGGGAACTCCTACGAGCAGTACTTC
CASSVSGNSYEQYF
>TRBV6-5|once|TRBD1|TRBJ1-2
TGTGCCAGCGCCCCGCGACAGGGGGCTGGGTATGGCTACACCTTC
CASAPRQGAGYGYTF
>TRBV4-2|-|-|TRBJ2-3
TGTGCCAGCAGCCAAGAGTGGGGGCCCTCGGCGACGCAGTATTTT
CASSQEWGPSATQYF
>TRBV2|-|-|TRBJ1-1
TGTGCCAGCAGTGAGACGGATAACATGAACACTGAAGCTTTCTTT
CASSETDNMNTEAFF
>TRBV6-4|-|-|TRBJ2-2
TGTGCCAGCAGTGACACATTAGAGACCGGGGAGCTGTTTTTT
CASSDTLETGELFF
>TRBV29-1|-|TRBD2|TRBJ2-7
TGCAGCGTTCGTCGGGGGGTTGGCTACGAGCAGTACTTC
CSVRRGVGYEQYF
>TRBV12-3/TRBV12-4|once|-|TRBJ1-1
TGTGCCAGCAGCCTAGGAGGGGCGAGGATCGCTGAAGCTCTCTTT
CASSLGGARIAEALF
>TRBV19|-|-|TRBJ1-2
TGTGCCAGTAGTATAGACTATGGACAGAATGGCTACACCTTC
CASSIDYGQNGYTF
>TRBV6-4|-|-|TRBJ2-6
TGTGCCAGCAGTGACGTGGCCAACGTCCTGACTTTC
CASSDVANVLTF
>TRBV28|-|-|TRBJ2-7
TGTGCCAGCAGTTTAGTATCAGGGAACCCTTACGAGCAGTACTTC
CASSLVSGNPYEQYF
>TRBV29-1|-|-|TRBJ2-6
TGCAGCGTTGAACTGGTCGGGGAGCTCCACTCTGGGGCCAACGTCCTGACTTTC
CSVELVGELHSGANVLTF
>TRBV7-2|-|TRBD1|TRBJ2-1
TGTGCCAGCAGCTTATTCGGGACAGGGGAGTACAATGAGCAGTTCTTC
CASSLFGTGEYNEQFF
>TRBV29-1|-|-|TRBJ1-4
TGCAGCGTGACCGGGAGGGCGAGTGAAAAACTGTTTTTT
CSVTGRASEKLFF
>TRBV20-1|-|-|TRBJ2-7
TGCTCGGGACTCCTTTACGAGCAGTACTTC
CSGLLYEQYF
>TRBV2|-|-|TRBJ2-1
TGTGCCAGCAGTGAACGGACTCGCTCCTACAATGAGCAGTTCTTC
CASSERTRSYNEQFF
>TRBV20-1|-|TRBD2|TRBJ2-5
TGCAGTGCCCTTAGGGGCCTAGCGGGGGCCCAGTACTTC
CSALRGLAGAQYF
>TRBV25-1|-|-|TRBJ1-1
TGTGCCAGCAGTGAACCCGGGAACACTGAAGCTTTCTTT
CASSEPGNTEAFF
>TRBV7-2|-|-|TRBJ1-6
TGTGCCAGCAGCATAGGAGCGGGCAAGGATAATTCACCCCTCCACTTT
CASSIGAGKDNSPLHF
>TRBV5-1|few|-|TRBJ1-1
TGCGCCAGCAGCTTTGGTGGGGAGGGCACTGAAGCTTTCTTT
CASSFGGEGTEAFF
>TRBV9|-|-|TRBJ1-1
TGTGCCAGCAGCCCCTGGGAGCAGAACACTGAAGCTTTCTTT
CASSPWEQNTEAFF
>TRBV20-1|-|-|TRBJ1-5
TGCAGTGCAATAGACGGCGCGGCCCAACGGCAGCCCCAGCATTTT
CSAIDGAAQRQPQHF
>TRBV21-1|-|-|TRBJ2-5
TGTGCCAGCAGCAACCCTAGGGACAGGGGCCAAGAGACCCAGTACTTC
CASSNPRDRGQETQYF
>TRBV7-9|-|-|TRBJ2-5
TGTGCCAGCAGCTTAAGATCGGGGGGCATGGAGACCCAGTACTTC
CASSLRSGGMETQYF
>TRBV7-3|once|-|TRBJ2-5
TGTGCCAGCAGCTTAACGAGGGCAGAGGGAGAGACCCAGTACTTC
CASSLTRAEGETQYF
>TRBV12-3/TRBV12-4|-|-|TRBJ1-2
TGTGCCAGCAGGTCCGTGACAGCTAACTATGGCTACACCTTC
CASRSVTANYGYTF
>TRBV5-1|-|TRBD1|TRBJ2-3
TGCGCCAGCAGCTTGGTGGTGGGGACAGCCAACCCCACAGATACGCAGTATTTT
CASSLVVGTANPTDTQYF